This T cell receptor beta chain was identified during a study of metastatic and nonmetastatic thyroid tumors. This clone has a single count. This CDR3 is also generated by other DNA sequences in the sample. Per the original methods: It was from CDR3 differences across clinicopathological groups that a distant-metastasis classifier for papillary thyroid cancer was built. From the PCR reads, TCRdb re-called clones with MiXCR. TCRdb's processing, not the study's, gives the V and J calls here. The sample comprises about 82,000 clones, around 12% of which are singletons, and 8.5% to 10% rests with the top ten. CDR1 and CDR2 (germline): KGHSH, LQKENI. The CDR3 runs to 14 residues. V was pared by 3 bases and J by 0 bases, with 7 bases between. No patient received treatment before thyroid surgery.

Sequenced material: tumor tissue. This clonotype was sampled from a female donor with papillary thyroid cancer or a benign thyroid nodule (not recorded which). Some clones in this sample may be carry-over from other donors' samples. The chain recombines TRBV18 with TRBJ2-3, with a possible D match to TRBD2 (5 bases). The CDR3 DNA is TGTGCCAGCTCACCGGAGGCGAGCACAGATACGCAGTATTTT. Its translation is CASSPEASTDTQYF.